The clone carrying this TCR beta chain occurred once. Its antigen remains unidentified. The sample belongs to a study of T-cell memory formation after mild COVID-19. For the study at large: In these data, TCR clusters were largely donor specific. The study's findings and limits: A second wave of clones peaked on day 37, and their SARS-CoV-2 specificity went unconfirmed. Pre-infection memory harbored some responding clones, suggesting cross-reactive memory joined.

A 5'RACE reaction primed in the constant segment made cDNA libraries of TCR alpha and TCR beta, and these carried sample barcodes and UMIs. TCRdb passed the 5' RACE reads through MiXCR, listing each CDR3 protein once. The sample holds about 560,000 distinct CDR3 sequences; 17% are singletons and the top ten take about 7.5%. Between the trimmed V and J ends, which lost 5 bases and 4 bases, there was a span of 6 bases. The CDR3 runs 13 residues. CDR1 and CDR2 (germline): SGHTA, FQGTGA. This TCR was sampled from an adult woman who had mild COVID-19 (a few samples of this study predate the infection). Cell type and time point are not known. The chain combines TRBV7-3 with TRBJ2-6; D is uncertain. Sequenced sample: PBMCs or a T cell subset sorted from them (not recorded which). The CDR3 sequence: CASSPWGANVLTF. As DNA, the CDR3 is TGTGCCAGCAGCCCCTGGGGGGCCAACGTCCTGACTTTC. The variable domain in full, completed from reference TRBV7-3 and TRBJ2-6, reads GAGVSQTPSNKVTEKGKYVELRCDPISGHTALYWYRQSLGQGPEFLIYFQGTGAADDSGLPNDRFFAVRPEGSVSTLKIQRTERGDSAVYLCASSPWGANVLTFGAGSRLTVL.